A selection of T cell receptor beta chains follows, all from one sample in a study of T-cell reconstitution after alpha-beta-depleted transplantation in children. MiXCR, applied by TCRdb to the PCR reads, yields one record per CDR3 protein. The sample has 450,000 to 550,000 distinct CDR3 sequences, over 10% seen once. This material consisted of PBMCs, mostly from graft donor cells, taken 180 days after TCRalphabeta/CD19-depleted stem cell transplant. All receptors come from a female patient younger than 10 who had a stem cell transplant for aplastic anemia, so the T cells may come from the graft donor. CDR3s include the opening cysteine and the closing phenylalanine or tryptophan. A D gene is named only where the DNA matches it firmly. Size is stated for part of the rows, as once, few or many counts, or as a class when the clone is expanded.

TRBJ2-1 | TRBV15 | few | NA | CATSRVTSPYNEQFF | TGTGCCACCAGCAGAGTAACTAGCCCTTACAATGAGCAGTTCTTC
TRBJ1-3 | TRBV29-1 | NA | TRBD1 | CSVHGQGGNTIYF | TGCAGCGTCCACGGACAGGGAGGAAACACCATATATTTT
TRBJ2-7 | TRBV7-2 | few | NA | CASSFRSWLTYEQYF | TGTGCCAGCAGCTTTCGATCTTGGTTGACCTACGAGCAGTACTTC
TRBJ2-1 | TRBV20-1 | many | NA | CSAPVRARWHEQFF | TGCAGTGCCCCCGTCCGGGCCCGATGGCATGAGCAGTTCTTC
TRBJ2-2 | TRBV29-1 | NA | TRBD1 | CSALGRGYTGELFF | TGCAGCGCCTTGGGCAGGGGGTACACCGGGGAGCTGTTTTTT
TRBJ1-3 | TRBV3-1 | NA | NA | CASSQGRIGPGNTIYF | TGTGCCAGCAGCCAGGGACGGATTGGTCCGGGAAACACCATATATTTT
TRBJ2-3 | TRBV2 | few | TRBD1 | CASSVTGTNTDTQYF | TGTGCCAGCAGTGTGACAGGGACAAACACAGATACGCAGTATTTT
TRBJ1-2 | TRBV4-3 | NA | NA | CASSQDGLHGYTF | TGCGCCAGCAGCCAAGATGGATTACATGGCTACACCTTC
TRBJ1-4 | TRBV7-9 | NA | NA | CASSLYQTSMEKLFF | TGTGCCAGCAGCTTATATCAGACTTCCATGGAAAAACTGTTTTTT
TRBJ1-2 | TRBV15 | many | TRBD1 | CATSRTGGSGYTF | TGTGCCACCAGCCGGACAGGGGGCAGTGGCTACACCTTC
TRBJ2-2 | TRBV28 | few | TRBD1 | CASRQGRNGELFF | TGTGCCAGCAGACAGGGGCGGAACGGGGAGCTGTTTTTT
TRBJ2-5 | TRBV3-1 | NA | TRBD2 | CASSLGLAGPAGETQYF | TGTGCCAGCAGCCTGGGTCTAGCGGGTCCTGCGGGGGAGACCCAGTACTTC
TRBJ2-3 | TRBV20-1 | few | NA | CSARDRSHTDTQYF | TGCAGTGCTAGAGATCGGAGTCACACAGATACGCAGTATTTT
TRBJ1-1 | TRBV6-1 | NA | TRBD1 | CASINRGGGTEAFF | TGTGCCAGCATAAACAGGGGGGGGGGCACTGAAGCTTTCTTT
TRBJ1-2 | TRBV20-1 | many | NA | CSAQGRHPYGYTF | TGCAGTGCCCAAGGACGGCACCCCTATGGCTACACCTTC
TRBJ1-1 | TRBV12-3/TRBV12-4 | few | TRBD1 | CASSQYRGSTEAFF | TGTGCCAGCAGTCAATACAGGGGGAGCACTGAAGCTTTCTTT
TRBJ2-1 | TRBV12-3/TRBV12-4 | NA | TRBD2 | CASSTPGLAGANEQFF | TGTGCCAGCAGTACTCCGGGACTAGCGGGAGCAAATGAGCAGTTCTTC
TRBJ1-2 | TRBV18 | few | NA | CASSPGQLPYPNYGYTF | TGTGCCAGCTCACCAGGCCAGCTACCCTACCCTAACTATGGCTACACCTTC
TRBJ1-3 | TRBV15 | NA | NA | CATSRVSGTVGNTIYF | TGTGCCACCAGCAGAGTTTCCGGGACCGTGGGAAACACCATATATTTT
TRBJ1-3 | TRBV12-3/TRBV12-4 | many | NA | CASSFDRSSGNTIYF | TGTGCCAGCAGCTTCGACCGAAGCTCTGGAAACACCATATATTTT
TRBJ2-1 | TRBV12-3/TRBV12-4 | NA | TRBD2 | CASRRELAVYNEQFF | TGTGCCAGCAGACGCGAACTAGCGGTCTACAATGAGCAGTTCTTC
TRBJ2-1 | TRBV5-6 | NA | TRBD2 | CASSWGGASGRAQQFF | TGTGCCAGCAGCTGGGGAGGGGCTAGCGGGAGGGCTCAGCAGTTCTTC
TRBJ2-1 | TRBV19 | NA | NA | CASSIWTGQQFF | TGTGCCAGTAGTATTTGGACGGGACAGCAGTTCTTC
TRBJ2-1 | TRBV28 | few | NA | CASSPTPRVNEQFF | TGTGCCAGCAGCCCAACTCCCAGGGTAAATGAGCAGTTCTTC
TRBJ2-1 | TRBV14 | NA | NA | CASRISGGEVYNEQFF | TGTGCCAGCAGGATTAGCGGTGGAGAGGTTTACAATGAGCAGTTCTTC
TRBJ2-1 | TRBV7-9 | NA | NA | CASSLEVEQFF | TGTGCCAGCAGCTTGGAAGTAGAGCAGTTCTTC
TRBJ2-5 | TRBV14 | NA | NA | CASSRRLGTQETQYF | TGTGCCAGCAGCCGACGACTAGGGACCCAAGAGACCCAGTACTTC
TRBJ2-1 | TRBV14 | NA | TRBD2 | CASSHTLAGVRSYNEQFF | TGTGCCAGCAGCCATACCCTAGCGGGAGTGCGGTCCTACAATGAGCAGTTCTTC
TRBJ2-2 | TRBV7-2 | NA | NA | CASSSQGSTGELFF | TGTGCCAGCAGCTCACAGGGTTCAACCGGGGAGCTGTTTTTT
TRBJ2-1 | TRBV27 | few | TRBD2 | CASSLLGTSGYNEQFF | TGTGCCAGCAGTTTATTAGGGACTAGCGGCTACAATGAGCAGTTCTTC
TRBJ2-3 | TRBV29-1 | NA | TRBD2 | CSVQGGGPLSQYF | TGCAGCGTTCAGGGCGGGGGTCCCCTCTCGCAGTATTTT
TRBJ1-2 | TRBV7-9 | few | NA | CASSLGGLHGLAF | TGTGCCAGCAGCTTGGGGGGGCTACACGGTCTGGCCTTC